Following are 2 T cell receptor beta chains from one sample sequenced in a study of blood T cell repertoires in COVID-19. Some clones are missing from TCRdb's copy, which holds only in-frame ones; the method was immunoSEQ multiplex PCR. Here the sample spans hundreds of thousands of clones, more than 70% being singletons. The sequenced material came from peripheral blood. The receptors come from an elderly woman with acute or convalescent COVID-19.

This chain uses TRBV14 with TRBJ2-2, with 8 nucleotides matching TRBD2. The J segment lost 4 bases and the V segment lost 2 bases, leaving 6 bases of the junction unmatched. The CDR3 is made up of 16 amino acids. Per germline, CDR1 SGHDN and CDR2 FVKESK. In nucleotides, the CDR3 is TGTGCCAGCAGCCAATTGACTAGCGTGATCACCGGGGAGCTGTTTTTT. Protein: CASSQLTSVITGELFF.

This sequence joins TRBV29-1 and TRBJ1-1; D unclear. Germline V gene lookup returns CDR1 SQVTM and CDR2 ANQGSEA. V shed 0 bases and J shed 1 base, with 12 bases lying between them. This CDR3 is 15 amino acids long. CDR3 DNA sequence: TGCAGCGTTGAAGAGTGGGGAGGCTCGAACACTGAAGCTTTCTTT. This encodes CSVEEWGGSNTEAFF.